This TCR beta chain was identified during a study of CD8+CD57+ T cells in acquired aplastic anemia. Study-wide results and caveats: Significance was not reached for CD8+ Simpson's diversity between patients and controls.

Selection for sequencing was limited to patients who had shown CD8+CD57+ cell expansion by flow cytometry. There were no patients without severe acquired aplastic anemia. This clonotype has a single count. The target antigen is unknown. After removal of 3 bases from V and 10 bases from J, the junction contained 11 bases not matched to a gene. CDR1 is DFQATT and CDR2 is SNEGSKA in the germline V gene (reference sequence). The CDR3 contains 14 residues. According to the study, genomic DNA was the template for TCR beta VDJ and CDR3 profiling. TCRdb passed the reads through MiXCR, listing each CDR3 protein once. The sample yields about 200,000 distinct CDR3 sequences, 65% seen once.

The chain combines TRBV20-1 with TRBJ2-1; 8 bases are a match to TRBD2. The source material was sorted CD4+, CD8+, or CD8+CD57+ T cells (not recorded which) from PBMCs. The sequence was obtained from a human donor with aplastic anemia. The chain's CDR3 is CSASGRVQGYEQFF. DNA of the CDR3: TGCAGTGCTAGCGGGAGGGTACAAGGATACGAGCAGTTCTTC.